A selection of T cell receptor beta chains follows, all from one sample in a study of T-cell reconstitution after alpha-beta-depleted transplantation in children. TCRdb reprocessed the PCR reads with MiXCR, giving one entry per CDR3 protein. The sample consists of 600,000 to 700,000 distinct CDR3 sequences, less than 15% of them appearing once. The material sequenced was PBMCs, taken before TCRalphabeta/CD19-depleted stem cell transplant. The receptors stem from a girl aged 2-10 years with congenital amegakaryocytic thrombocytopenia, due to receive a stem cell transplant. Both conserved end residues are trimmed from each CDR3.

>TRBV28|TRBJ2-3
ASRLAAPIKADTQY
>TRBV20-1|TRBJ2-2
SAREEPGELF
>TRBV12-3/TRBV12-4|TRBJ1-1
ASSLELWGEAF
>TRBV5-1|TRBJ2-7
ASSFSAPLSYEQY
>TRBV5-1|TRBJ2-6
ASSPFLSSGANVLT
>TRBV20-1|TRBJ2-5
SARLDTMEETQY
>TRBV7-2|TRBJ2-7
ASSLLSAPRYEQY
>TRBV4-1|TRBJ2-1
ASSQEEGLAGYNEQF
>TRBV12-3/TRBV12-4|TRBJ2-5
ASSSALGTQETQY
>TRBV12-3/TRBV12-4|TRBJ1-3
ASGPGTPGNTIY
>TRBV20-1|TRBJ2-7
SAIGTSEEQY
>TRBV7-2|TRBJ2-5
ASSRYPSARGVETQY
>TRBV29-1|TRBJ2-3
SVQIMSDTQY
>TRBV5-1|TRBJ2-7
ASSLETGDDEQY
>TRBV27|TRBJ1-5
ASSPYGGLILSNQPQH
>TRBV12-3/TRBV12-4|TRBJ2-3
ASSLSGGSHTDTQY
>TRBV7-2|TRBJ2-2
ASSLGTVPLTGELF
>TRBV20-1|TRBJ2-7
SAPDIRAYEQY
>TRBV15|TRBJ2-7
ATSRRTSGSYEQY
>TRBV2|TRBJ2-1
ARNRGLSYNEQF
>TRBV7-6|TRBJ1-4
ASSLGDRDEKLF
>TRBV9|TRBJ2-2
ASSVDSGSGELF
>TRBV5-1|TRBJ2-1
ASSSRTSGTEQF
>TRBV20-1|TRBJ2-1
SARVLAGVNEQF
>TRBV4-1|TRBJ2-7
ASSLSGRGGVYEQY
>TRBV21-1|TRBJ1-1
ASSTIRAF
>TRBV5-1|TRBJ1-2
ASMTGQGGDYT
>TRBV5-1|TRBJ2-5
ASSLEPLSTQY
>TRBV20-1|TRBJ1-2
SARDYGANYGYT
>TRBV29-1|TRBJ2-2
SVDEQGDTGELF
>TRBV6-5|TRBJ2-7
ASSYSRQREQY
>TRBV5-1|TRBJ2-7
ASSFGQGALRDEQY
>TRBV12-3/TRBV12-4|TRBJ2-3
ASTSQGGGRTDTQY
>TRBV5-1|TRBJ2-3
ASRIAGGPTDTQY
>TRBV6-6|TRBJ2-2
ASSYGLLGRGDTGELF
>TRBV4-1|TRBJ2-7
ASSLSPGGYEQY
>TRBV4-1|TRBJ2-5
ASSRFLGGTGDQETQY
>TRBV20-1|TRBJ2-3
SARIGRTDTQY
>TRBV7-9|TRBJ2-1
ASSPRADLNEQF
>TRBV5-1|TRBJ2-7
ASSLAPNPSYEQY
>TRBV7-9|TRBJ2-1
ASSVTSGSTYEQF
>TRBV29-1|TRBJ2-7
SAMKTGGPYEQY
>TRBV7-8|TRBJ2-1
ASSLAAGGGNEQF
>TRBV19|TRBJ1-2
ASSTYSYGYT
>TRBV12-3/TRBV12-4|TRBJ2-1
ASSYGYNEQF
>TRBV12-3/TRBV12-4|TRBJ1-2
ASSSSGSYGYT
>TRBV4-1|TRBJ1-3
ASSTGNTIY
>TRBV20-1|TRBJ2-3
SAPISGRPDTQY
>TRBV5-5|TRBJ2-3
ASSLGQHTDTQY
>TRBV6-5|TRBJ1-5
ASGRDRDNQPQH
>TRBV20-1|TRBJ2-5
SASLLLAGFQETQY
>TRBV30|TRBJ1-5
AWSRLTGQPQH